Presented here are 20 T cell receptor beta chains from one specimen sequenced in a study of blood T cell repertoires in COVID-19 (dated by TCRdb to the early 2020s). The library came from the immunoSEQ multiplex PCR assay. TCRdb's version of the immuneACCESS table is confined to in-frame rearrangements and falls short of the full clone set. An unresolved V gene accounts for under half of the shortfall where checked; the remainder is of unknown origin. This sample lists a few hundred thousand clones; about 88% were detected once. Around 7.9% of the sample lies in the top ten. Sequencing used PBMCs or T cells enriched from blood (not recorded which). Receptors were obtained from a woman aged 55-70 years who had recovered from COVID-19.

This chain links TRBV9 with TRBJ2-3, with 10 bases lining up with TRBD1. CDR3 length equals 15 residues. Germline V gene sequence: CDR1 SGDLS, CDR2 YYNGEE. The V gene end was trimmed by 0 bases and the J gene end by 4 bases; junction bases not matched to a gene: 2. The CDR3 nucleotides read TGTGCCAGCAGCGTAGGGGACAGGGGCCCAGATACGCAGTATTTT. Translating it yields CASSVGDRGPDTQYF. Full variable domain (remainder filled in from reference TRBV9 and TRBJ2-3): DSGVTQTPKHLITATGQRVTLRCSPRSGDLSVYWYQQSLDQGLQFLIQYYNGEERAKGNILERFSAQQFPDLHSELNLSSLELGDSALYFCASSVGDRGPDTQYFGPGTRLTVL.

The chain has TRBV25-1 and TRBJ2-7, with 12 positions matching TRBD1. The germline V gene has CDR1 MGHDK and CDR2 SYGVNS. Losses at the gene ends were 6 bases for V and 5 bases for J; bases not matched to a gene: 11. This CDR3 spans 16 amino acids. The CDR3 DNA reads as TGTGCCAGCAGCGCCTCCGGGACAGGGGGCATCAACGAGCAGTACTTC. Protein sequence: CASSASGTGGINEQYF.

The V and J genes are TRBV6-2 or TRBV6-3 and TRBJ1-4, with D possibly being TRBD1 (5 bases). Germline CDR1 reads MNHEY; CDR2 reads SVGEGT. The CDR3 is 15 residues long. V was shortened by 0 bases and J by 5 bases, with 10 bases between the two germline ends. As DNA, the CDR3 is TGTGCCAGCAGTTACTCAAAGGGGCAGAATGAAAAACTGTTTTTT. It specifies CASSYSKGQNEKLFF.

The rearrangement joins TRBV15 to TRBJ2-5; D is possibly TRBD2 (7 bases). CDR3 length equals 15 residues. Germline V CDR1 and CDR2: LNHNV, YYDKDF (reference sequence). The V and J ends lost 5 bases and 4 bases respectively, with 17 bases between them. The CDR3 protein is CATSANEGGVETQYF. DNA of the CDR3: TGTGCCACCAGCGCTAATGAAGGGGGGGTAGAGACCCAGTACTTC.

This chain uses TRBV5-1 with TRBJ1-3, with TRBD1 matching 10 bases. The germline V gene encodes CDR1 SGHRS and CDR2 YFSETQ. V lost 7 bases, J lost 0 bases, and 4 bases stayed unmatched. The CDR3 runs to 15 residues. CDR3 nucleotide sequence: TGCGCCAGCCGACAGGGGGCCGGCTCTGGAAACACCATATATTTT. Its translation: CASRQGAGSGNTIYF.

The chain links TRBV4-2 to TRBJ2-1; 13 bases are a match to TRBD2. After removal of 0 bases from V and 6 bases from J, the junction contained 5 bases not matched to a gene. Germline CDR1 LGHNA, CDR2 YNFKEQ. The CDR3 consists of 17 residues. The CDR3 bases are TGTGCCAGCAGCCAAGAGAGGGGGACTAGCGGGACCAATGAGCAGTTCTTC. Translation gives CASSQERGTSGTNEQFF.

The V call is TRBV5-1, the J call TRBJ1-2; 9 bases are shared with TRBD1. V was pared by 4 bases and J by 7 bases, with 8 bases of the junction left unmatched. The CDR3 totals 14 residues. The germline CDR1 and CDR2 sequences are SGHRS and YFSETQ. The CDR3 DNA follows: TGCGCCAGCAGCAAAGGACAGGGGTCTGGTGGCTACACCTTC. It codes for CASSKGQGSGGYTF.

The chain carries TRBV11-3 and TRBJ2-7; TRBD1 might be the D (5 bases). CDR1 is SGHNT and CDR2 is YENEEA in the germline V gene. The V end lost 5 bases, the J end lost 3 bases, and 17 bases lay between the germline ends. The CDR3 loop spans 15 amino acids. In DNA form, the CDR3 reads TGTGCCAGCAGCCCGCCGGGCAGGGTCATCTACGAGCAGTACTTC. This codes for CASSPPGRVIYEQYF.

This chain connects TRBV6-5 to TRBJ1-5; D not resolved. The CDR3 sequence is 15 residues long. The V and J ends lost 6 bases and 0 bases respectively, with 12 bases between them. Looked up from germline, CDR1 is MNHEY and CDR2 is SVGAGI. CDR3 region: CASSLAVNSNQPQHF. The CDR3 coding sequence is TGTGCCAGCAGCCTTGCAGTGAATAGCAATCAGCCCCAGCATTTT.

This clone was counted a single time. The V call is TRBV30, the J call TRBJ1-3, with 8 bases matching TRBD1. This CDR3 has 15 residues. The germline V gene has CDR1 GTSNPN and CDR2 SVGIG (reference sequence). Unmatched junction bases numbered 12, after V lost 4 bases and J lost 7 bases. CDR3 in DNA: TGTGCCTGGAACTTCGGACAGGGTTTGATCAACACCATATATTTT. It yields the protein CAWNFGQGLINTIYF.

The V call is TRBV6-5, the J call TRBJ1-6; 7 positions match TRBD1. Germline V CDR1 and CDR2: MNHEY, SVGAGI. With V trimmed by 3 bases and J by 9 bases, 11 bases remained unmatched. This CDR3 has 16 residues. This chain's CDR3 is CASSYTRTGGTSPLHF. The CDR3 DNA reads TGTGCCAGCAGTTATACTCGGACAGGAGGGACTTCACCCCTCCACTTT.

This chain links TRBV5-1 with TRBJ1-2; D possibly corresponds to TRBD1 (6 bases). Germline V gene lookup returns CDR1 SGHRS and CDR2 YFSETQ. V was clipped by 4 bases and J by 0 bases, with 16 bases between them. This CDR3 has 16 residues. CDR3 amino acids: CASSVQGSNSNYGYTF. CDR3 nucleotides: TGCGCCAGCAGCGTACAGGGTTCAAATTCTAACTATGGCTACACCTTC.

The chain employs TRBV5-4 and TRBJ1-1; possible D gene TRBD1, 5 bases. Germline CDR1 is SGHNT and CDR2 is YYREEE (reference sequence). The CDR3 contains 15 residues. Trimming stripped 0 bases from V and 0 bases from J, with 9 bases between. The CDR3 DNA reads TGTGCCAGCAGCTTGGGTACAGGATTGAACACTGAAGCTTTCTTT. Its translation is CASSLGTGLNTEAFF.

This clone was detected only once. As DNA, the CDR3 is TGTGCCAGCAGCGACAGCGTCCGTGGCTACACCTTC. This translates into CASSDSVRGYTF. The chain joins TRBV21-1 to TRBJ1-2; the table's TRBD1 call for D was not verified on the DNA. TRBV21-1 corresponds to a pseudogene. The CDR3 extends over 12 amino acids.

This rearrangement joins TRBV5-8 to TRBJ2-3; D perhaps matches TRBD1 (6 bases). The V end was cut by 0 bases, the J end by 2 bases, with 19 bases between. This CDR3 has 18 amino acids. The germline V gene has CDR1 SGHTS and CDR2 YDEGEE. The CDR3 DNA sequence: TGTGCCAGCAGCTTGGCCAAGGGGGAAACCTACTTCACAGATACGCAGTATTTT. As protein: CASSLAKGETYFTDTQYF.

The chain couples TRBV7-2 to TRBJ1-6; 7 positions agree with TRBD1. The CDR3 runs 17 residues. Trimming cost V 6 bases and J 0 bases; bases outside gene matches: 8. Germline V CDR1 and CDR2: SGHTA, FQGNSA. The CDR3 region has the DNA TGTGCCAGCAGTCAGACCGGGACAGACTCCTATAATTCACCCCTCCACTTT. Its translation is CASSQTGTDSYNSPLHF. The whole variable domain, filled in from reference TRBV7-2 and TRBJ1-6, reads GAGVSQSPSNKVTEKGKDVELRCDPISGHTALYWYRQSLGQGLEFLIYFQGNSAPDKSGLPSDRFSAERTGGSVSTLTIQRTQQEDSAVYLCASSQTGTDSYNSPLHFGNGTRLTVT.

For this clone: Other DNA sequences within the sample encode an identical CDR3. This rearrangement joins TRBV2 to TRBJ1-2; 8 bases are shared with TRBD1. Germline CDR1 reads SNHLY; CDR2 reads FYNNEI. This CDR3 has 14 amino acids. With 4 bases clipped from V and 5 bases from J, the junction kept 6 bases outside the gene matches. Written as DNA, the CDR3 is TGTGCCAGCAGTGGGCAGGGGGCTTATTATGGCTACACCTTC. This sequence encodes CASSGQGAYYGYTF.

The V gene is TRBV6-1, the J gene TRBJ1-6, with 8 positions matching TRBD1. Germline V lookup: CDR1 MNHNS, CDR2 SASEGT. The CDR3 sequence is 17 residues long. V shed 1 base, J shed 5 bases, and the junction held 7 bases outside the gene matches. The chain's CDR3 is CASSEGTGRGNNSPLHF. CDR3 bases: TGTGCCAGCAGTGAAGGGACAGGGCGCGGTAATAATTCACCCCTCCACTTT.

The J gene is TRBJ1-6, the V gene TRBV21-1; the listed D gene, TRBD1, was not tested against the DNA. TRBV21-1 is a recognized pseudogene. The CDR3 totals 17 residues. Written as DNA, the CDR3 is TGTGCCAGCAGCACAAAAGGTCCAGGGGTGCATAATTCACCCCTCCACTTT. This gives the protein CASSTKGPGVHNSPLHF.

Concerning this clone itself: Distinct nucleotide sequences in the sample also encode this CDR3. The chain has TRBV5-1 and TRBJ1-3, with a possible D match to TRBD1 (5 bases). The CDR3 runs 15 residues. The V end was cut by 0 bases, the J end by 2 bases, with 9 bases between. The germline CDR1 and CDR2 sequences are SGHRS and YFSETQ. CDR3 residues: CASSLETGAGNTIYF. CDR3 DNA sequence: TGCGCCAGCAGCTTGGAAACAGGCGCTGGAAACACCATATATTTT. Full variable domain (missing parts from reference TRBV5-1 and TRBJ1-3): KAGVTQTPRYLIKTRGQQVTLSCSPISGHRSVSWYQQTPGQGLQFLFEYFSETQRNKGNFPGRFSGRQFSNSRSEMNVSTLELGDSALYLCASSLETGAGNTIYFGEGSWLTVV.